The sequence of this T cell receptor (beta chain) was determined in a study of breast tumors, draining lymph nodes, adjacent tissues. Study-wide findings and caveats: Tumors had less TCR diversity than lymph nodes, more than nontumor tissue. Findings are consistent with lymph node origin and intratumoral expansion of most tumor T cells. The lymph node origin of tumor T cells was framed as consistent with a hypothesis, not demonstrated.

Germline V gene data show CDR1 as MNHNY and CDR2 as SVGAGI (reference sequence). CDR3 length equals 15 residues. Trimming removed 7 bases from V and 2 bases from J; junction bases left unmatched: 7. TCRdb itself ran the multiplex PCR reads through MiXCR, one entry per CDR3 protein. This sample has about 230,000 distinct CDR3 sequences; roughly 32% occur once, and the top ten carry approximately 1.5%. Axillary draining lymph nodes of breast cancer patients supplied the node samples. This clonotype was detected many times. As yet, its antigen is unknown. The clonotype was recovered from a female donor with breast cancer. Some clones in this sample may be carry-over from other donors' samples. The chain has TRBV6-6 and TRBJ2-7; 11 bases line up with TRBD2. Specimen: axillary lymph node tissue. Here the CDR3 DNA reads TGTGCCAGCAACAGAGGACTAGCGGGCACCTACGAGCAGTACTTC. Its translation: CASNRGLAGTYEQYF.